The following is a T cell receptor (beta chain) sequence with its context. Antigen unknown. The entry originates in a study of cytomegalovirus exposure and HLA in healthy donors. The V end lost 8 bases, the J end lost 11 bases, and 21 bases lay between the germline ends. Germline assignment: CDR1 MNHNS and CDR2 SASEGT. The CDR3 runs 13 residues. Notes on the study in general: Some TCR beta chains (164 of them) were listed as cytomegalovirus-associated. A later analysis associated 15,000 or so TCR beta sequences with HLA alleles at a 0.05 false discovery rate. In vitro confirmation showed three CMV-associated chains to be CMV antigen specific.

PCR primers comprised 60 Vbeta and 13 Jbeta primers. Profiled with immunoSEQ multiplex PCR; TCRdb holds only in-frame clones, not every one. The data hold roughly 200,000 clones, with roughly 84% observed a single time. The sequence came from a boy aged 2 to 10 in good health and CMV-seronegative. The specimen was PBMCs. This sequence joins TRBV6-1 and TRBJ1-1; possible D gene TRBD1, 6 bases. Here the CDR3 DNA reads TGTGCCAGCTACTCGATAAGGGGGATTGAGGCTTTCTTT. This codes for CASYSIRGIEAFF.